The clone carrying this T cell receptor (beta chain) was recorded many times. The healthy controls volunteered at a blood bank in Maryland, USA. The cDNA came from 5'RACE with 10-nucleotide random UMIs. Over 160 million TCR-beta sequences from 15-18 subjects were obtained in each sequencing run. MiXCR was run by TCRdb on the 5' RACE reads, yielding one entry per CDR3 protein. The table includes fewer than 30,000 distinct CDR3 sequences, over 5.5% detected once. This sample was taken from a study of neurological immune-mediated disorders. This clonotype originated in a woman in her thirties or forties in good health. Sequenced input: PBMCs.

The CDR3 DNA is TGCAGTGCTAGGAGGCAGGCCGGGGAGCTGTTTTTT. It specifies CSARRQAGELFF. The chain couples TRBV20-1 to TRBJ2-2; no clear D. Germline CDR1 is DFQATT and CDR2 is SNEGSKA (reference sequence). The CDR3 has 12 amino acids. The V end lost 3 bases, the J end lost 6 bases, and 8 bases lay between the germline ends.